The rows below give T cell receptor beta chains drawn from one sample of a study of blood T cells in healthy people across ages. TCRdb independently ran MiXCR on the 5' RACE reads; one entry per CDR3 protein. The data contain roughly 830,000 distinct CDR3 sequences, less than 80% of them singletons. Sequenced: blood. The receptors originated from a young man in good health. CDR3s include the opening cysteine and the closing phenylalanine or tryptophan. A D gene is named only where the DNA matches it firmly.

CASTKEDGPYEQYF . TRBV6-2/TRBV6-3 14
CASSLAWGNTGELFF . TRBV7-9 15
CASSPTGPIMYF . TRBV12-3/TRBV12-4 12
CACGQAGAFF TRBD1 TRBV30 10
CASGGRVGYEQYF TRBD2 TRBV7-9 13
CASTTRRGLNNEQYF TRBD1 TRBV6-2/TRBV6-3 15
CASSSPINLAGGSYNEQFF TRBD2 TRBV18 19
CASSPEGLRGDEQFF . TRBV5-1 15
CASSPAGNQPQHF . TRBV12-3/TRBV12-4 13
CSVPGWNTEAFF . TRBV29-1 12
CASSFLGQGSYNSPLHF TRBD1 TRBV7-9 17
CSVSIYQEQFF . TRBV29-1 11
CASSLGVTGLNIQYF . TRBV7-9 15
CAISESTGGVYEQYF . TRBV10-3 15
CGGPMGVGETQYF . TRBV29-1 13
CASAGGRGNNSPLHF . TRBV28 15
CSVENRGWYEQFF TRBD1 TRBV29-1 13
CASSPPGAGYTF . TRBV19 12
CASSPPLAGGYTDTQYF TRBD2 TRBV6-1 17
CASSLVGERGTEAFF . TRBV5-1 15
CASSEGREVYEQYF . TRBV5-1 14
CASSQEEGYSYEQYF . TRBV4-3 15
CASSQDPDGSGANVLTF . TRBV4-3 17
CASSDRGNYEQYF TRBD1 TRBV5-1 13
CSAAQYRRLDTQYF . TRBV20-1 14
CASSLGMGFVEQYF . TRBV27 14
CASSPLEGWAEAFF . TRBV14 14
CASSPGPIGGNTIYF . TRBV4-2 15
CASSLRLAGGPTGELFF TRBD2 TRBV14 17
CASSLDAALRRGVYEQYF TRBD2 TRBV7-2 18
CASRTGTGGEKLFF TRBD1 TRBV6-5 14
CASSAPGGGVYEQYF TRBD2 TRBV6-1 15
CASSPKQGSEQYF . TRBV9 13
CASSPPHGEETQYF . TRBV13 14
CASSQEGTSAKEFF TRBD2 TRBV3-1 14
CANRDRHTEAFF . TRBV28 12
CASSYSWGRLTYEQYF . TRBV6-5 16
CASLKGLALTGNEQFF . TRBV21-1 16